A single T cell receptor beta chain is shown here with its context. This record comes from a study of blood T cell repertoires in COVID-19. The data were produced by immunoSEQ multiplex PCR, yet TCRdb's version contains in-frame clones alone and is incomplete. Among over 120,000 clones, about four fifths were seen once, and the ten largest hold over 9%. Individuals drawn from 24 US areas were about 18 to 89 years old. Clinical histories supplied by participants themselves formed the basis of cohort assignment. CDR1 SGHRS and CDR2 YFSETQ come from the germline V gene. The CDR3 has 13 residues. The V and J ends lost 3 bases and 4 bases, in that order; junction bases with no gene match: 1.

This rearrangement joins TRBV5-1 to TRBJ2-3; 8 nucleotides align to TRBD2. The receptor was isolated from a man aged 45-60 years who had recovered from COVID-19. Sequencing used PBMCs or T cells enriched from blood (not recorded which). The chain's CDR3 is CASSWGLADTQYF. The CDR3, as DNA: TGCGCCAGCAGCTGGGGACTAGCAGATACGCAGTATTTT.